This T cell receptor beta chain was recorded in a study of shared clonotypes between healthy human individuals. CD4+ cell separation produced CD45RA+ naive and CD45RA-negative memory subsets. Genomic DNA per cell subset filled all wells of several immunoSEQ plates. The table came from immunoSEQ multiplex PCR; TCRdb's copy has only in-frame clones and leaves some out. The sample carries about 1.1 million clones, approximately 80% recorded once. Germline CDR1 and CDR2: MNHNY and SVGAGI (reference sequence). There are 12 residues in the CDR3. V lost 6 bases and J 13 bases, leaving 19 bases between the germline ends.

Sequenced sample: memory CD4+ T cells from PBMCs. Subset denoted: CD45RA-negative fraction. This chain uses TRBV6-6 with TRBJ2-7, with D maybe TRBD2 (6 bases). This receptor was identified in a man younger than 35 in good health. Some clones in this sample may be carry-over from other donors' samples. The CDR3 is CASRTGGPGLYF. Written as DNA, the CDR3 is TGTGCCAGCAGGACCGGGGGTCCTGGGCTTTACTTC.